This T cell receptor beta chain was sequenced during a study of CD8+ T cells in alopecia areata. It was cDNA, reverse transcribed from extracted RNA, that served as the sequencing template. Clones were sequenced by immunoSEQ multiplex PCR, and TCRdb holds only the in-frame ones, with some missing. The table records some 110,000 clones, about 59% of them present only once. The treatment was: oral pan-JAK inhibitor, 5-10 mg twice daily. Researchers gathered lesional scalp punch biopsies and peripheral blood from patients with alopecia areata. The sequence derives from a human donor with alopecia areata. The input for sequencing was CD8+ T cells sorted from blood, taken at week 24, from a patient treated with tofacitinib.

The CDR3 coding sequence is TGTGCTGAGGGCGGGGGGTCTCCGCCCTACAATGAGCAGTTCTTC. Amino acids: CAEGGGSPPYNEQFF. The rearrangement uses TRBV5-4 and TRBJ2-1; 8 bases map to TRBD2. Germline-derived CDR1 and CDR2 are SGHNT and YYREEE (reference sequence). CDR3 size: 15 residues. The full variable domain, with the rest looked up from reference TRBV5-4 and TRBJ2-1, is ETGVTQSPTHLIKTRGQQVTLRCSSQSGHNTVSWYQQALGQGPQFIFQYYREEENGRGNFPPRFSGLQFPNYSSELNVNALELDDSALYLCAEGGGSPPYNEQFFGPGTRLTVL.